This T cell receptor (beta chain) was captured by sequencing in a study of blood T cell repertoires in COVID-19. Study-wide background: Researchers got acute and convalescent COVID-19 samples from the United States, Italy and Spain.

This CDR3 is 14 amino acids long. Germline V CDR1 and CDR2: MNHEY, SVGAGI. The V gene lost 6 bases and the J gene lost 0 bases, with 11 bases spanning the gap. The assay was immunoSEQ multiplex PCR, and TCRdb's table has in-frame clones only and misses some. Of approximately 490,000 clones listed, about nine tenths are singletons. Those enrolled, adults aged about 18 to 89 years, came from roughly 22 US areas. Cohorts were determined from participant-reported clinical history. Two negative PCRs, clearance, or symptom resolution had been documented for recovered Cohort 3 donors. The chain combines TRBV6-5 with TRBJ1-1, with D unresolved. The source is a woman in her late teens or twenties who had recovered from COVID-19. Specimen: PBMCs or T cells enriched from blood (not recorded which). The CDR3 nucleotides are TGTGCCAGCAGCAACGACAAGTTGAACACTGAAGCTTTCTTT. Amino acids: CASSNDKLNTEAFF.